These 21 T cell receptor beta chains share one sample of origin, sequenced in a study of human T cells and chemical hapten exposure. TCRdb reprocessed the 5' RACE reads via MiXCR and lists one record per CDR3 protein. The sample shows 110,000 or so distinct CDR3 sequences, roughly 18% of them seen only once. Whole blood, unfractionated, served as the material for total RNA extraction. The receptors stem from a human donor in good health.

In this sample, this clonotype turned up a few times. The chain couples TRBV4-2 to TRBJ1-6; TRBD1 is a possible D gene (5 bases). With 0 bases removed from V and 10 bases from J, the gap between germline ends came to 13 bases. Looked up from germline, CDR1 is LGHNA and CDR2 is YNFKEQ. The CDR3 covers 15 residues. The CDR3 bases are TGTGCCAGCAGCCAAGAACCGGCAGGGCCGTCACCCCTCCACTTT. This sequence encodes CASSQEPAGPSPLHF.

This clonotype was counted only a few times. V usage is TRBV14 and J usage is TRBJ2-3, with D unclear. With 0 bases removed from V and 1 base from J, the gap between germline ends came to 5 bases. CDR1 is SGHDN, CDR2 FVKESK, per germline. This CDR3 is built from 14 residues. CDR3 bases: TGTGCCAGCAGCCAAGACAGCGGCACAGATACGCAGTATTTT. Encoded protein: CASSQDSGTDTQYF.

The gene calls are TRBV6-1 and TRBJ2-1; the D is unclear. Trimming pared 6 bases from V and 9 bases from J, leaving 9 bases between. Germline V gene lookup returns CDR1 MNHNS and CDR2 SASEGT. The CDR3 spans 11 residues. The DNA of the CDR3 is TGTGCCAGCAGCTGGCGTCTTGAGCAGTTCTTC. This gives the protein CASSWRLEQFF.

The J gene is TRBJ2-7, the V gene TRBV30; 9 nucleotides line up with TRBD1. With 3 bases clipped from V and 6 bases from J, the junction kept 12 bases outside the gene matches. The CDR3 consists of 15 residues. CDR1 GTSNPN and CDR2 SVGIG come from the germline V gene (reference sequence). DNA for the CDR3: TGTGCCTGGAGCAATTCGGGGACAGGGTCAGGCGAGCAGTACTTC. Protein sequence: CAWSNSGTGSGEQYF. The entire variable domain, with the rest obtained from reference TRBV30 and TRBJ2-7, is as follows: SQTIHQWPATLVQPVGSPLSLECTVEGTSNPNLYWYRQAAGRGLQLLFYSVGIGQISSEVPQNLSASRPQDRQFILSSKKLLLSDSGFYLCAWSNSGTGSGEQYFGPGTRLTVT.

This clonotype was observed a few times. The rearrangement links TRBV5-4 to TRBJ2-1; 9 bases align to TRBD2. CDR1 and CDR2 from the germline V gene are SGHNT and YYREEE (reference sequence). Trimming removed 7 bases from V and 6 bases from J; junction bases left unmatched: 5. CDR3 length: 13 amino acids. The CDR3 DNA sequence: TGTGCCAGCGAGGGACTAGCTGTCAATGAGCAGTTCTTC. Amino acid sequence: CASEGLAVNEQFF.

The V and J genes are TRBV2 and TRBJ2-2, with D tentatively TRBD2 (5 bases). With 3 bases removed from V and 3 bases from J, the gap between germline ends came to 14 bases. This CDR3 contains 16 residues. CDR1 and CDR2 (germline): SNHLY, FYNNEI. DNA for the CDR3: TGTGCCAGCAGTGACACAAGCGGCGCTGACACCGGGGAGCTGTTTTTT. Its protein product is CASSDTSGADTGELFF.

This clonotype was seen a handful of times. The J gene is TRBJ2-7, the V gene TRBV19; D is possibly TRBD1 (5 bases). Germline CDR1 LNHDA, CDR2 SQIVND (reference sequence). The CDR3 runs to 16 residues. V was pared by 6 bases and J by 4 bases, with 22 bases between. The CDR3 loop is CASSLLAGAMQYEQYF. The CDR3 bases are TGTGCCAGTAGCCTCCTGGCTGGGGCGATGCAGTACGAGCAGTACTTC.

The rearrangement joins TRBV28 to TRBJ2-2; TRBD2 agrees at 7 bases. The V segment lost 3 bases and the J segment 5 bases; nucleotides outside the gene matches: 6. This CDR3 has 15 amino acids. In germline, CDR1 is MDHEN, CDR2 SYDVKM. CDR3 in amino acids: CASSFDGRRTGELFF. The CDR3 nucleotides are TGTGCCAGCAGTTTCGACGGGAGGAGGACCGGGGAGCTGTTTTTT. Supplemented by reference TRBV28 and TRBJ2-2, the full variable domain reads DVKVTQSSRYLVKRTGEKVFLECVQDMDHENMFWYRQDPGLGLRLIYFSYDVKMKEKGDIPEGYSVSREKKERFSLILESASTNQTSMYLCASSFDGRRTGELFFGEGSRLTVL.

This chain joins TRBV9 and TRBJ2-7, with TRBD2 as a possible D gene (6 bases). V lost 4 bases and J lost 7, with 21 bases in between. Germline CDR1 SGDLS, CDR2 YYNGEE. This CDR3 is 15 amino acids long. CDR3 amino acids: CASSSSGDWVEEQYF. CDR3 nucleotide sequence: TGTGCCAGCAGCTCTTCGGGGGACTGGGTAGAGGAGCAGTACTTC.

This clonotype has a handful of counts. V gene TRBV18 combines with J gene TRBJ1-1; 9 positions match TRBD1. V gave up 5 bases and J gave up 7 bases; unmatched junction bases: 8. The CDR3 spans 14 residues. Looked up from germline, CDR1 is KGHSH and CDR2 is LQKENI. CDR3 amino acids: CASSTGQGIVEAFF. The DNA for the CDR3 is TGTGCCAGCTCAACCGGACAGGGGATCGTTGAAGCTTTCTTT.

This clonotype has only a few counts. The chain recombines TRBV6-6 with TRBJ2-7; 7 positions agree with TRBD1. V dropped 4 bases and J dropped 4; count of bases not matched to a gene: 7. Germline assignment: CDR1 MNHNY and CDR2 SVGAGI (reference sequence). The CDR3 spans 14 residues. The CDR3 sequence is CASSSDRARYEQYF. DNA of the CDR3: TGTGCCAGCAGTTCCGACAGGGCGAGGTACGAGCAGTACTTC.

The rearrangement links TRBV7-3 to TRBJ2-3, with 13 bases fitting TRBD2. This CDR3 is built from 19 residues. V lost 1 base and J lost 5; bases outside the gene matches: 12. Germline lookup yields CDR1 SGHTA and CDR2 FQGTGA. The CDR3 sequence is CASSLKTSGRLKDGDTQYF. The CDR3, as DNA: TGTGCCAGCAGCTTAAAGACTAGCGGGAGGCTGAAGGATGGAGATACGCAGTATTTT.

The chain employs TRBV5-1 and TRBJ2-5; 10 bases fit TRBD2. V lost 6 bases, J lost 0 bases, and 5 bases stayed unmatched. The germline CDR1 and CDR2 sequences are SGHRS and YFSETQ. The CDR3 spans 15 residues. The CDR3 region is CASNVGLADQETQYF. The CDR3, as DNA: TGCGCCAGCAACGTCGGACTAGCGGACCAAGAGACCCAGTACTTC. The variable domain in full, completed from reference TRBV5-1 and TRBJ2-5, reads KAGVTQTPRYLIKTRGQQVTLSCSPISGHRSVSWYQQTPGQGLQFLFEYFSETQRNKGNFPGRFSGRQFSNSRSEMNVSTLELGDSALYLCASNVGLADQETQYFGPGTRLLVL.

The J gene is TRBJ2-7, the V gene TRBV28, with 8 positions matching TRBD1. Germline CDR1 and CDR2: MDHEN and SYDVKM. CDR3 size: 14 residues. The V gene end was trimmed by 2 bases and the J gene end by 7 bases; junction bases not matched to a gene: 7. The DNA of the CDR3 is TGTGCCAGCAGTTTAAGGGGACAGGCGTGGGAGCAGTACTTC. This sequence encodes CASSLRGQAWEQYF.

A few counts support this clonotype. This chain links TRBV11-1 with TRBJ2-2; D is unresolved. There are 15 residues in the CDR3. The V end was cut by 6 bases, the J end by 3 bases, with 14 bases between. Germline values: CDR1 SGHAT, CDR2 FQDESV (reference sequence). The CDR3 nucleotides read TGTGCCAGCAGATCCCTCCGGGCCGACACCGGGGAGCTGTTTTTT. Protein sequence: CASRSLRADTGELFF.

V and J are TRBV28 and TRBJ2-7; the match to TRBD1 covers 7 bases. CDR1 MDHEN and CDR2 SYDVKM come from the germline V gene. The V gene end was trimmed by 3 bases and the J gene end by 6 bases; junction bases not matched to a gene: 8. This CDR3 has 14 amino acids. The CDR3 is CASSFDRDIGEQYF. CDR3 coding DNA: TGTGCCAGCAGTTTTGACAGGGATATTGGCGAGCAGTACTTC.

This clonotype was recorded a few times. This chain uses TRBV6-5 with TRBJ2-2; D is unclear. This CDR3 is built from 14 residues. V was cut by 8 bases and J by 0 bases, with 10 bases left in between. The germline V gene encodes CDR1 MNHEY and CDR2 SVGAGI. The CDR3 nucleotides read TGTGCCAGCGTCGACCGTTCGAACACCGGGGAGCTGTTTTTT. This translates into CASVDRSNTGELFF.

This clonotype has more than one count but fewer than ten. The chain employs TRBV20-1 and TRBJ2-5, with D tentatively TRBD2 (6 bases). Germline V gene sequence: CDR1 DFQATT, CDR2 SNEGSKA (reference sequence). The CDR3 covers 14 residues. The V end lost 3 bases, the J end lost 5 bases, and 16 bases lay between the germline ends. Here the CDR3 reads CSASPGTAGETQYF. The DNA of the CDR3 is TGCAGTGCTAGCCCCGGGACCGCGGGGGAGACCCAGTACTTC.

This clonotype was counted between two and nine times. The chain employs TRBV29-1 and TRBJ2-7; 7 bases fit TRBD1. The ends lost 3 bases at V and 11 bases at J; junction bases unmatched: 10. The CDR3 sequence is 12 residues long. CDR1 and CDR2 (germline): SQVTM, ANQGSEA. Here the CDR3 reads CSVDALSGQEYF. The CDR3 region has the DNA TGCAGCGTTGACGCGTTATCTGGACAGGAGTACTTC.

There are a few counts of this clonotype. The J gene is TRBJ1-1, the V gene TRBV20-1; D might be TRBD1 (6 bases). CDR3 size: 9 residues. In germline, CDR1 is DFQATT, CDR2 SNEGSKA (reference sequence). The CDR3 nucleotides are TGCAGCGCCGGGGGGCAAGCTTTCTTT. Its translation: CSAGGQAFF.

The chain employs TRBV28 and TRBJ2-7; 11 bases line up with TRBD2. The length of the CDR3 is 14 residues. J was trimmed by 2 bases and V by 7 bases; bases with no gene match: 4. Germline-derived CDR1 and CDR2 are MDHEN and SYDVKM. The DNA for the CDR3 is TGTGCCAGCACCCTAGCGGGAGGCCCCTACGAGCAGTACTTC. Translated: CASTLAGGPYEQYF.